This T cell receptor (beta chain) was documented in a study of T-cell memory formation after mild COVID-19. Whole-study findings and limits: Pre-infection memory held some responding clones, suggesting pre-existing cross-reactive T cells responded.

This clonotype was seen ten or more times. Its specificity is not known. cDNA libraries for TCR alpha and TCR beta, carrying sample barcodes and UMIs, came from 5'RACE with constant-segment primers. TCRdb independently ran MiXCR on the 5' RACE reads; one entry per CDR3 protein. The sample shows some 150,000 distinct CDR3 sequences, around 5.8% of them seen only once. V was clipped by 6 bases and J by 5 bases; unmatched bases: 8. Germline V gene lookup returns CDR1 LNHDA and CDR2 SQIVND (reference sequence). The CDR3 is 14 residues long. The rearrangement links TRBV19 to TRBJ1-2; 8 nucleotides match TRBD1. The TCR originated in an adult woman who had mild COVID-19 (a few samples of this study predate the infection). Cell type and time point are not known. What was sequenced was PBMCs or a T cell subset sorted from them (not recorded which). CDR3 in amino acids: CASSPTTGGYGYTF. The CDR3 DNA is TGTGCCAGTAGCCCCACCACAGGGGGGTATGGCTACACCTTC.